The 19 T cell receptor beta chains in this list originate from one sample, sequenced in a study of esophageal squamous cell carcinoma under preoperative chemotherapy. TCRdb analysed the PCR reads with MiXCR anew, one entry per CDR3 protein. The table shows over 10,000 distinct CDR3 sequences, with almost 55% occurring only once. As for time point: before preoperative PTX-NDP chemotherapy. This material was collected from a patient given preoperative chemotherapy. The receptor set was obtained from a human donor with esophageal squamous cell carcinoma. The donor label of this sample is uncertain.

This clonotype was recorded many times. The genes are TRBV7-6 and TRBJ2-4; 10 nucleotides agree with TRBD1. This CDR3 contains 17 residues. In germline, CDR1 is SGHVS, CDR2 FNYEAQ. The ends lost 5 bases at V and 7 bases at J; junction bases unmatched: 14. The CDR3: CASSKGPAGTGANIQYF. CDR3 nucleotide sequence: TGTGCCAGCAGCAAAGGCCCAGCCGGGACAGGGGCGAACATTCAGTACTTC. Combining the CDR3 with reference TRBV7-6 and TRBJ2-4 gives the whole variable domain GAGVSQSPRYKVTKRGQDVALRCDPISGHVSLYWYRQALGQGPEFLTYFNYEAQQDKSGLPNDRFSAERPEGSISTLTIQRTEQRDSAMYRCASSKGPAGTGANIQYFGAGTRLSVL.

This clonotype is medium-sized in the sample. The chain couples TRBV6-4 to TRBJ2-3; TRBD2 matches at 9 bases. This CDR3 contains 15 residues. Germline V gene sequence: CDR1 MRHNA, CDR2 SNTAGT. After removal of 4 bases from V and 0 bases from J, the junction contained 2 bases not matched to a gene. The chain's CDR3 is CASSATSGSTDTQYF. In nucleotides, the CDR3 is TGTGCCAGCAGTGCTACTAGCGGGAGCACAGATACGCAGTATTTT.

This clonotype was counted at least ten times. V and J are TRBV6-1 and TRBJ2-1; D is unclear. The DNA end is a closer match to TRBJ2-7, so the J assignment may be wrong. CDR1 and CDR2 from the germline V gene are MNHNS and SASEGT. The CDR3 runs to 14 residues. CDR3 sequence: CASRNELVGVEQYF. The CDR3 DNA reads as TGTGCCAGCAGAAATGAGCTCGTAGGCGTCGAGCAGTACTTC.

The gene calls are TRBV12-3 or TRBV12-4 and TRBJ2-1; D remains ambiguous. The tail of the sequence fits TRBJ2-7 better, so the J call may be wrong. The CDR3 has 13 residues. The CDR3 region is CASSLSTYNEQYF. The CDR3 nucleotides are TGTGCCAGCAGTTTAAGTACGTACAATGAGCAGTACTTC.

Turning to this clonotype: With a much larger clone just one base away, this may be a read error. The V and J genes are TRBV6-1 and TRBJ2-1; unclear D gene. In germline, CDR1 is MNHNS, CDR2 SASEGT. The CDR3 totals 14 residues. Trimming removed 6 bases from V and 10 bases from J, with 19 bases in between. In nucleotides, the CDR3 is TGTGCCAGCAGATCCACTAAGGGCTCCTACGAGCAGTTCTTC. It yields the protein CASRSTKGSYEQFF.

In regard to this clonotype: Compared with germline, one end of the junction differs, possibly owing to a read error. The chain uses TRBV6-1 and TRBJ2-3, with D tentatively TRBD2 (5 bases). There are 15 residues in the CDR3. Looked up from germline, CDR1 is MNHNS and CDR2 is SASEGT. The CDR3, as DNA: TGTGCCAGCAGCCACGGGGATGCGAGCACAGATACGCAGTTTTTT. This translates into CASSHGDASTDTQFF.

With respect to this clonotype: Mismatch with germline at one junction end may stem from a read error. The chain recombines TRBV5-1 with TRBJ2-3; no clear D gene. The CDR3 totals 14 residues. Germline loops: CDR1 SGHRS, CDR2 YFSETQ. The CDR3 is CASSLDGRSYEQLF. The CDR3, as DNA: TGCGCCAGCAGCTTGGATGGCAGGTCCTATGAGCAGTTATTC.

The chain carries TRBV7-2 and TRBJ2-5; D remains ambiguous. The J call is uncertain, as TRBJ2-1 better fits the DNA end. This CDR3 spans 15 amino acids. The V gene's germline CDR1 is SGHTA and CDR2 FQGNSA. The CDR3 here is CASSHAAAVQETQFF. For the CDR3, the DNA is TGTGCCAGCAGCCATGCCGCGGCAGTCCAAGAGACCCAGTTCTTC.

This clonotype has just a few counts. J is TRBJ2-5 and V is TRBV6-1; weak D call: TRBD2 (6 bases). The better agreement between TRBJ2-1 and the DNA end casts doubt on the J call. Germline V gene lookup returns CDR1 MNHNS and CDR2 SASEGT. The CDR3 has 13 amino acids. The CDR3 reads CASALAIEKTQFF. The CDR3 nucleotides are TGTGCCAGCGCGCTAGCGATTGAAAAGACCCAGTTCTTC.

The chain couples TRBV6-1 to TRBJ2-2, with no clear D. The DNA matches TRBJ2-3 better at its end, which makes the J call doubtful. Looked up from germline, CDR1 is MNHNS and CDR2 is SASEGT. This CDR3 is built from 14 residues. DNA of the CDR3: TGTGCGGGCAGTGAGGCTGTGGGCACAGAGGAGCAGTATTTT. It translates to CAGSEAVGTEEQYF.

This chain links TRBV7-2 with TRBJ2-3; the match to TRBD2 covers 7 bases. The germline gives CDR1 SGHTA, CDR2 FQGNSA. This CDR3 region has 17 residues. The V gene end was trimmed by 3 bases and the J gene end by 0 bases; junction bases not matched to a gene: 9. The CDR3 nucleotides are TGTGCCAGCAGCTTTCCACGAAGCGGGACCAGCACAGATACGCAGTATTTT. It codes for CASSFPRSGTSTDTQYF.

This clonotype has just a few counts. V gene TRBV27 combines with J gene TRBJ1-2, with 9 bases lining up with TRBD1. Germline trimming cut 3 bases from V and 8 bases from J; bases unmatched to any gene: 4. The germline V gene encodes CDR1 MNHEY and CDR2 SMNVEV (reference sequence). This CDR3 is built from 13 residues. The CDR3 DNA reads as TGTGCCAGCAGTTTCACAGGGGGCGGGGGCTACACCTTC. It translates to CASSFTGGGGYTF.

This clonotype appeared a few times. The V gene is TRBV6-1, the J gene TRBJ2-1; tentatively, D is TRBD2 (5 bases). In germline, CDR1 is MNHNS, CDR2 SASEGT. The CDR3 runs to 16 residues. V lost 2 bases and J 3 bases, leaving 14 bases between the germline ends. The CDR3 here is CASSETERRVYNEQFF. The CDR3 nucleotides read TGTGCCAGCAGTGAAACGGAAAGGCGGGTCTACAATGAGCAGTTCTTC.

The rearrangement joins TRBV11-2 to TRBJ2-7; no reliable D call. Germline loops: CDR1 SGHAT, CDR2 FQNNGV. Trimming cost V 1 base and J 1 base, with 5 bases left between them. There are 13 residues in the CDR3. CDR3 amino acids: CASSLAWSYEQYF. CDR3 nucleotides: TGTGCCAGCAGCTTAGCCTGGTCCTACGAGCAGTACTTC.

A few counts support this clonotype. One end of the junction fails to match germline, which may point to a read error. The chain joins TRBV6-1 to TRBJ2-5, with D tentatively TRBD1 or TRBD2 (5 bases each). The J call may not be correct, given that the DNA end is closer to TRBJ2-3. The CDR3 length is 16 residues. Looked up from germline, CDR1 is MNHNS and CDR2 is SASEGT. The CDR3 is CASSEFGGSDPETQYF. The CDR3 DNA sequence: TGTGCCAGCAGTGAATTTGGGGGAAGCGACCCAGAGACGCAGTATTTT.

V gene TRBV6-1 combines with J gene TRBJ2-6; possible D gene TRBD1, 6 bases. The germline gives CDR1 MNHNS, CDR2 SASEGT. This CDR3 is built from 15 residues. V was cut by 4 bases and J by 2 bases, with 9 bases left in between. Here the CDR3 DNA reads TGTGCCAGCAGTGTACAGGGTGCTGGGGCCAACGTCCTGACTTTC. It encodes CASSVQGAGANVLTF.

This chain links TRBV7-2 with TRBJ2-1; unclear D gene. With the DNA end fitting TRBJ2-5 better, the J assignment may be wrong. CDR3 length: 14 residues. Germline V CDR1 and CDR2: SGHTA, FQGNSA. In DNA form, the CDR3 reads TGTGCCAGCAGGAGGACGTCCGCCCTGGAGACCCAGTACTTC. Translation: CASRRTSALETQYF.

Concerning this clonotype: At one end, the junction sequence differs from germline, possibly due to a read error. The chain has TRBV6-1 and TRBJ2-3; 7 nucleotides align to TRBD2. Germline-derived CDR1 and CDR2 are MNHNS and SASEGT. The CDR3 is 15 residues long. The DNA of the CDR3 is TGTGCCAGGGGGCCCGGGGGAGGGAGGGCAGAGACGCAGTATTTC. It codes for CARGPGGGRAETQYF.

Here the CDR3 DNA reads TGCGCCAGCAAAAACGAAGCGGGGAGGTGGGAGCTGTTTTTT. Protein product: CASKNEAGRWELFF. This sequence joins TRBV10-2 and TRBJ2-2; 7 positions agree with TRBD2. Trimming removed 7 bases from V and 9 bases from J; junction bases left unmatched: 11. This CDR3 has 14 residues. Germline V gene lookup returns CDR1 WSHSY and CDR2 SAAADI.